These 16 T cell receptor beta chains came from one sample sequenced in a study of blood T cell repertoires in COVID-19. Libraries were prepared by immunoSEQ multiplex PCR; TCRdb keeps only in-frame clonotypes and omits some of them. The sample lists about 530,000 clones, approximately 88% occurring once. The sequenced material came from peripheral blood. These receptors were obtained from a woman in her forties or fifties with COVID-19, enrolled during active disease.

V usage is TRBV19 and J usage is TRBJ1-1, with a tentative D call TRBD1 (5 bases). The CDR3 loop spans 16 amino acids. The germline V and J ends were trimmed by 2 bases and 4 bases, with 17 bases remaining between them. CDR1 is LNHDA, CDR2 SQIVND, per germline (reference sequence). CDR3 residues: CASSIPRGWGGTEAFF. The DNA of the CDR3 is TGTGCCAGTAGTATACCCCGGGGCTGGGGGGGCACTGAAGCTTTCTTT.

The rearrangement links TRBV24-1 to TRBJ2-7, with 11 bases fitting TRBD2. The V and J ends lost 0 bases and 2 bases, in that order; junction bases with no gene match: 14. The CDR3 has 20 amino acids. Germline V gene lookup returns CDR1 KGHDR and CDR2 SFDVKD. The CDR3 spells CATSDLRSIGLAGGAYEQYF. CDR3 nucleotides: TGTGCCACCAGTGATTTGCGATCCATAGGGCTAGCGGGGGGCGCCTACGAGCAGTACTTC.

The chain combines TRBV9 with TRBJ2-4; D perhaps matches TRBD2 (5 bases). The CDR3 length is 15 residues. Germline CDR1 is SGDLS and CDR2 is YYNGEE. Trimming removed 0 bases from V and 3 bases from J, with 10 bases in between. In nucleotides, the CDR3 is TGTGCCAGCAGCGTAGGAGGAGGTAACAAAAACATTCAGTACTTC. It specifies CASSVGGGNKNIQYF.

The V gene is TRBV5-4, the J gene TRBJ2-7; D perhaps matches TRBD2 (6 bases). Germline values: CDR1 SGHNT, CDR2 YYREEE (reference sequence). This CDR3 contains 15 residues. V shed 1 base and J shed 6 bases, with 17 bases lying between them. The DNA of the CDR3 is TGTGCCAGCAGCTTGTTAGGGGCCCTTAGCGGCGAGCAGTACTTC. Translation gives CASSLLGALSGEQYF.

This clone was observed a few times. The J gene is TRBJ1-1, the V gene TRBV30; a possible D gene is TRBD1 (5 bases). Deletions cut 3 bases from V and 7 bases from J, with 9 bases between. CDR3 size: 11 residues. CDR1 is GTSNPN, CDR2 SVGIG, per germline (reference sequence). In nucleotides, the CDR3 is TGTGCCTGGAGGGGGAGGGGTGAAGCTTTCTTT. It yields the protein CAWRGRGEAFF.

The chain couples TRBV30 to TRBJ1-1; D unclear. The germline gives CDR1 GTSNPN, CDR2 SVGIG (reference sequence). V was shortened by 8 bases and J by 4 bases, with 14 bases between the two germline ends. The CDR3 is made up of 12 amino acids. DNA of the CDR3: TGTGCCAGTGGGCGCGGAGGCACTGAAGCTTTCTTT. It specifies CASGRGGTEAFF.

The chain is built from TRBV9 and TRBJ2-1; maybe TRBD2 (5 bases). Germline V gives CDR1 SGDLS, CDR2 YYNGEE. There are 14 residues in the CDR3. Trimming left V 4 bases short and J 8 bases short, with 16 bases between. The CDR3 bases are TGTGCCAGCAGCTCCGCGGCGGGCCTCTATGAGCAGTTCTTC. Amino acid sequence: CASSSAAGLYEQFF.

This clone was observed a handful of times. The J gene is TRBJ1-2, the V gene TRBV19, with D uncertain. This CDR3 has 12 residues. Trimming left V 7 bases short and J 4 bases short, with 10 bases between. The V gene's germline CDR1 is LNHDA and CDR2 SQIVND (reference sequence). The CDR3 DNA reads as TGTGCCAGTACGAGCAGGTCCTATGGCTACACCTTC. This translates into CASTSRSYGYTF.

The chain recombines TRBV6-1 with TRBJ2-3; unclear D gene. Germline V lookup: CDR1 MNHNS, CDR2 SASEGT. Trimming cost V 3 bases and J 5 bases, with 9 bases left between them. The CDR3 is 13 residues long. DNA for the CDR3: TGTGCCAGCAGTGAGGGCAGGTTAGATACGCAGTATTTT. Its translation is CASSEGRLDTQYF.

The chain links TRBV18 to TRBJ1-6; a weak D match, TRBD1 (6 bases). The CDR3 is 17 amino acids. Trimming took 5 bases from V and 10 from J, leaving 24 bases between them. Germline-derived CDR1 and CDR2 are KGHSH and LQKENI. The CDR3 reads CASSNTEGVSGDSPLHF. The CDR3 bases are TGTGCCAGCTCAAACACAGAGGGGGTCTCCGGGGACTCACCCCTCCACTTT.

This sequence joins TRBV19 and TRBJ2-7; the D gene is possibly TRBD2 (6 bases). The germline V gene encodes CDR1 LNHDA and CDR2 SQIVND (reference sequence). The CDR3 extends over 15 amino acids. The ends were cut back, 6 bases at V and 5 bases at J, with 20 bases in the middle. CDR3 protein: CASSTVAGRPHEQYF. In DNA, the CDR3 is TGTGCCAGTAGCACGGTGGCGGGGCGTCCGCACGAGCAGTACTTC.

In its sample, this clone was seen once. V and J are TRBV27 and TRBJ2-2; TRBD1 aligns across 7 bases. The CDR3 contains 13 residues. CDR1 and CDR2 (germline): MNHEY, SMNVEV (reference sequence). Unmatched junction bases numbered 1, after V lost 2 bases and J lost 7 bases. CDR3 residues: CASSLAGGGELFF. The CDR3, as DNA: TGTGCCAGCAGTTTAGCAGGGGGCGGGGAGCTGTTTTTT.

V is TRBV7-2 and J is TRBJ1-2, with 7 nucleotides matching TRBD1. The CDR3 sequence is 14 residues long. Germline CDR1 SGHTA, CDR2 FQGNSA. J gave up 3 bases and V 5 bases, and 6 bases lay outside the gene matches. The CDR3 region has the DNA TGTGCCAGCAGCCCCCCCGGACAGGACTATGGCTACACCTTC. Amino acid sequence: CASSPPGQDYGYTF.

The chain joins TRBV24-1 to TRBJ2-1; D not resolved. The germline CDR1 and CDR2 sequences are KGHDR and SFDVKD. The CDR3 loop spans 17 amino acids. V was shortened by 4 bases and J by 5 bases, with 20 bases between the two germline ends. In nucleotides, the CDR3 is TGTGCCACCAGTGACAACGCTTTCAGTTTTCAGAACAATGAGCAGTTCTTC. Translation: CATSDNAFSFQNNEQFF.

The genes are TRBV7-2 and TRBJ1-2; D is uncertain. Between the trimmed V and J ends, which lost 4 bases and 2 bases, there was a span of 8 bases. The CDR3 sequence is 13 residues long. Germline values: CDR1 SGHTA, CDR2 FQGNSA. In nucleotides, the CDR3 is TGTGCCAGCAGCTCGCTAGGAAACTATGGCTACACCTTC. This gives the protein CASSSLGNYGYTF.

A word on this clone: This sample also contains other DNA sequences that code for the same CDR3. The chain recombines TRBV19 with TRBJ1-1; TRBD1 might be the D (5 bases). V was cut by 3 bases and J by 1 base, with 9 bases left in between. Germline CDR1 reads LNHDA; CDR2 reads SQIVND (reference sequence). The CDR3 contains 14 residues. The CDR3 reads CASSMGQPNTEAFF. The DNA of the CDR3 is TGTGCCAGTAGTATGGGGCAGCCGAACACTGAAGCTTTCTTT.